The sequence of this TCR beta chain was determined in a study of blood T cell repertoires in COVID-19. Study-level information: Sites across the United States, Italy and Spain contributed samples from acute and convalescent COVID-19. From T cells, B-cell-depleted T cells, or PBMCs came the material, which was cDNA or gDNA.

In the study's own analysis: Counts of nucleated cells, estimated from reference gene primer amplification, were obtained. Generated by immunoSEQ multiplex PCR, the TCRdb table keeps only in-frame clones and is missing some. The V and J calls and clone size are taken from that table; D and trimming were inferred from the DNA. This table holds some 42,000 clones, nearly 90% found once. The ends lost 3 bases at V and 6 bases at J; junction bases unmatched: 7. Germline CDR1 reads SGHTA; CDR2 reads FQGTGA. This CDR3 comprises 15 residues. V gene TRBV7-3 combines with J gene TRBJ2-3, with 9 positions matching TRBD1. Sequenced input: peripheral blood. The sequence derives from a man aged 50-60 years with active COVID-19. Written as DNA, the CDR3 is TGTGCCAGCAGCTTGGGGGGGACAGGGTTGGATACGCAGTATTTT. Protein: CASSLGGTGLDTQYF.